The 31 T cell receptor beta chains presented below share a single source sample, sequenced in a study of T-cell reconstitution after alpha-beta-depleted transplantation in children. The TCRbeta library incorporated unique molecular identifiers. TCRdb fed the PCR reads into MiXCR, producing one record per CDR3 protein. The table shows a few hundred thousand distinct CDR3 sequences, with over 25% occurring only once. This specimen was PBMCs, taken before TCRalphabeta/CD19-depleted stem cell transplant. The origin of the receptors is a boy less than two years old with Wiskott-Aldrich syndrome, due to receive a stem cell transplant.

The gene calls are TRBV20-1 and TRBJ2-3, with 10 bases lining up with TRBD1. Germline V gene lookup returns CDR1 DFQATT and CDR2 SNEGSKA (reference sequence). J was trimmed by 3 bases and V by 6 bases; bases with no gene match: 3. CDR3 size: 13 residues. The CDR3 DNA follows: TGCAGTGCCTGGACAGGGGGAACAGATACGCAGTATTTT. It yields the protein CSAWTGGTDTQYF.

This clonotype was observed at least ten times. The chain couples TRBV12-3 or TRBV12-4 to TRBJ1-5, with unresolved D. The germline V and J ends were trimmed by 1 base and 8 bases, with 6 bases remaining between them. The CDR3 totals 12 residues. The chain's CDR3 is CASSLGAKPQHF. The CDR3 bases are TGTGCCAGCAGTTTAGGTGCCAAGCCCCAGCATTTT.

CDR3 in amino acids: CASSLVGDSQPQHF. The CDR3 nucleotides are TGTGCCAGCAGCTTAGTCGGGGATAGTCAGCCCCAGCATTTT. The rearrangement links TRBV7-9 to TRBJ1-5, with D unclear. With 1 base removed from V and 6 bases from J, the gap between germline ends came to 10 bases. CDR3 length: 14 amino acids. Germline-derived CDR1 and CDR2 are SEHNR and FQNEAQ (reference sequence).

This chain connects TRBV5-6 to TRBJ1-2, with D tentatively TRBD1 (5 bases). Germline V lookup: CDR1 SGHDT, CDR2 YYEEEE. The CDR3 consists of 14 residues. Trimming removed 0 bases at V and 6 bases at J, with 12 bases between. The CDR3 here is CASSLVRATNGYTF. CDR3 DNA: TGTGCCAGCAGCTTGGTCAGGGCTACTAATGGCTACACCTTC.

This chain uses TRBV5-5 with TRBJ2-5, with D possibly being TRBD2 (5 bases). V was pared by 0 bases and J by 2 bases, with 14 bases between. The germline CDR1 and CDR2 sequences are SGHKS and YYEKEE (reference sequence). This CDR3 spans 16 amino acids. This CDR3 reads CASSLGELVSQETQYF. The CDR3 DNA reads TGTGCCAGCAGCTTGGGGGAACTAGTATCGCAAGAGACCCAGTACTTC.

About this clonotype: An end of the junction does not agree with germline; a read error may underlie this. The chain has TRBV28 and TRBJ2-5; a possible D gene is TRBD1 (6 bases). Germline V gene sequence: CDR1 MDHEN, CDR2 SYDVKM. The CDR3 consists of 11 residues. The DNA of the CDR3 is TGTGCCAGCAGTTTTTTGGGGGCCCTGTTATTC. It encodes CASSFLGALLF.

The J gene is TRBJ2-1, the V gene TRBV27, with D perhaps TRBD2 (6 bases). V dropped 6 bases and J dropped 1 base, with 13 bases sitting between them. The CDR3 is 15 residues long. The V gene's germline CDR1 is MNHEY and CDR2 SMNVEV (reference sequence). This CDR3 reads CASRIGGSSYNEQFF. CDR3 in DNA: TGTGCCAGCAGGATCGGGGGTTCTTCCTACAATGAGCAGTTCTTC.

This clonotype was counted between two and nine times. This chain joins TRBV10-3 and TRBJ1-4, with D possibly TRBD1 on 6 matching bases. Germline CDR1 ENHRY, CDR2 SYGVKD. The CDR3 spans 14 residues. V was shortened by 7 bases and J by 3 bases, with 12 bases between the two germline ends. The CDR3 region has the DNA TGTGCCATCAAATCCCCAGGGGCTAATGAAAAACTGTTTTTT. Translating it yields CAIKSPGANEKLFF.

This chain uses TRBV29-1 with TRBJ2-2; the D gene could be TRBD1 or TRBD2 (5 bases each). Germline CDR1 SQVTM, CDR2 ANQGSEA. The CDR3 is 15 amino acids. Trimming cost V 3 bases and J 6 bases, with 17 bases left between them. CDR3 nucleotides: TGCAGCGTTGATGTGGGTTTGGGGGTACCCGGGGAGCTGTTTTTT. The encoded protein is CSVDVGLGVPGELFF.

This clonotype was observed a handful of times. The chain uses TRBV20-1 and TRBJ2-7; 10 bases are shared with TRBD1. Germline loops: CDR1 DFQATT, CDR2 SNEGSKA (reference sequence). Trimming took 6 bases from V and 0 from J; bases not matched to a gene: 8. This CDR3 region has 15 residues. The CDR3 spells CSAQLGDRGSYEQYF. The CDR3 nucleotides are TGCAGTGCCCAGCTTGGGGACAGGGGCTCCTACGAGCAGTACTTC.

The rearrangement uses TRBV5-1 and TRBJ1-1; D ambiguous. The V end was cut by 0 bases, the J end by 1 base, with 7 bases between. The germline CDR1 and CDR2 sequences are SGHRS and YFSETQ. The CDR3 consists of 14 residues. CDR3 residues: CASSLGHQNTEAFF. In DNA form, the CDR3 reads TGCGCCAGCAGCTTGGGACACCAGAACACTGAAGCTTTCTTT.

This clonotype has a handful of counts. V is TRBV28 and J is TRBJ1-5; maybe TRBD1 (6 bases). Germline CDR1 and CDR2: MDHEN and SYDVKM. The CDR3 has 14 residues. Between the trimmed V and J ends, which lost 7 bases and 3 bases, there was a span of 13 bases. The CDR3 spells CASIRGAINQPQHF. DNA of the CDR3: TGTGCCAGCATCCGGGGGGCGATCAATCAGCCCCAGCATTTT.

The chain links TRBV5-1 to TRBJ2-4; D is uncertain. The length of the CDR3 is 13 residues. V was cut by 0 bases and J by 6 bases, with 7 bases left in between. Germline V lookup: CDR1 SGHRS, CDR2 YFSETQ. The CDR3, as DNA: TGCGCCAGCAGCTTGGAAGTTGGAAACATTCAGTACTTC. Its translation: CASSLEVGNIQYF.

The V and J genes are TRBV7-2 and TRBJ2-7; 11 bases match TRBD2. The CDR3 is 16 residues long. Germline V gene data show CDR1 as SGHTA and CDR2 as FQGNSA. The ends lost 3 bases at V and 2 bases at J; junction bases unmatched: 6. In nucleotides, the CDR3 is TGTGCCAGCAGCTTTGTCACTAGCGGGGGTGCCTACGAGCAGTACTTC. Encoded protein: CASSFVTSGGAYEQYF. The full variable domain, with the rest looked up from reference TRBV7-2 and TRBJ2-7, is GAGVSQSPSNKVTEKGKDVELRCDPISGHTALYWYRQSLGQGLEFLIYFQGNSAPDKSGLPSDRFSAERTGGSVSTLTIQRTQQEDSAVYLCASSFVTSGGAYEQYFGPGTRLTVT.

This clonotype has only a few counts. This chain connects TRBV5-1 to TRBJ1-1; D ambiguous. Trimming removed 1 base from V and 0 bases from J, with 16 bases in between. This CDR3 region has 17 residues. Germline loops: CDR1 SGHRS, CDR2 YFSETQ. CDR3 bases: TGCGCCAGCAGCTTGTCATCAGTTTTGGGAATGAACACTGAAGCTTTCTTT. As protein: CASSLSSVLGMNTEAFF.

This clonotype showed up just a few times. The V gene is TRBV7-3, the J gene TRBJ2-1; D gene ambiguous. The ends were cut back, 2 bases at V and 5 bases at J, with 10 bases in the middle. This CDR3 has 14 residues. Germline-derived CDR1 and CDR2 are SGHTA and FQGTGA. The CDR3 DNA reads as TGTGCCAGCAGCTTAGGCGGAACAGACAATGAGCAGTTCTTC. It codes for CASSLGGTDNEQFF.

The genes are TRBV29-1 and TRBJ2-7; D is possibly TRBD1 (5 bases). CDR3 length: 12 amino acids. CDR1 is SQVTM and CDR2 is ANQGSEA in the germline V gene. The V end was cut by 6 bases, the J end by 7 bases, with 16 bases between. As DNA, the CDR3 is TGCAGCGTCGAACCCTTGCAGGGTGAGCAGTACTTC. Translating gives CSVEPLQGEQYF.

The chain combines TRBV29-1 with TRBJ1-1; the D gene is possibly TRBD1 (6 bases). Trimming cost V 7 bases and J 1 base, with 13 bases left between them. This CDR3 contains 13 residues. Germline lookup yields CDR1 SQVTM and CDR2 ANQGSEA. The CDR3 loop is CSAAQGQNTEAFF. Written as DNA, the CDR3 is TGCAGCGCCGCACAGGGTCAGAACACTGAAGCTTTCTTT. The full variable domain, its missing parts supplied by reference TRBV29-1 and TRBJ1-1, is SAVISQKPSRDICQRGTSLTIQCQVDSQVTMMFWYRQQPGQSLTLIATANQGSEATYESGFVIDKFPISRPNLTFSTLTVSNMSPEDSSIYLCSAAQGQNTEAFFGQGTRLTVV.

V is TRBV29-1 and J is TRBJ2-5; 10 nucleotides match TRBD2. After removal of 3 bases from V and 4 bases from J, the junction contained 11 bases not matched to a gene. The CDR3 extends over 16 amino acids. CDR1 and CDR2 from the germline V gene are SQVTM and ANQGSEA. CDR3 in DNA: TGCAGCGTTGAGCTAGCGGGAGTAGGAAGAAGAGAGACCCAGTACTTC. This translates into CSVELAGVGRRETQYF.

This chain links TRBV5-1 with TRBJ2-6; possibly TRBD1 for D (5 bases). Trimming removed 1 base at V and 0 bases at J, with 11 bases between. The germline gives CDR1 SGHRS, CDR2 YFSETQ. CDR3 length: 17 amino acids. CDR3 amino acids: CASSLTGPSSGANVLTF. In nucleotides, the CDR3 is TGCGCCAGCAGCTTGACAGGACCGAGCTCTGGGGCCAACGTCCTGACTTTC.

This clonotype was observed at least ten times. The V gene is TRBV7-2, the J gene TRBJ1-6; D uncertain. V shed 2 bases and J shed 10 bases, with 12 bases lying between them. Germline CDR1 reads SGHTA; CDR2 reads FQGNSA. CDR3 length equals 14 residues. CDR3 region: CASSLRTPVSPLHF. CDR3 DNA: TGTGCCAGCAGCTTACGGACCCCCGTGTCACCCCTCCACTTT.

This clonotype was counted a few times. The V and J genes are TRBV24-1 and TRBJ2-2; TRBD1 aligns across 7 bases. V dropped 3 bases and J dropped 8; count of bases not matched to a gene: 5. Germline CDR1 and CDR2: KGHDR and SFDVKD. This CDR3 is 14 amino acids long. The CDR3 DNA is TGTGCCACCAGTGATCCAGGGACAGTTGGGGAGCTGTTTTTT. Translated, it gives CATSDPGTVGELFF.

The chain links TRBV20-1 to TRBJ1-4; D possibly corresponds to TRBD1 (6 bases). Looked up from germline, CDR1 is DFQATT and CDR2 is SNEGSKA (reference sequence). Trimming removed 1 base at V and 2 bases at J, with 14 bases between. This CDR3 spans 16 amino acids. The CDR3 reads CSARGRGLTTNEKLFF. The CDR3 coding sequence is TGCAGTGCTAGAGGACGGGGGCTCACCACTAATGAAAAACTGTTTTTT.

This clonotype was observed a few times. The chain combines TRBV5-6 with TRBJ1-1; D unresolved. The CDR3 consists of 14 residues. Germline V lookup: CDR1 SGHDT, CDR2 YYEEEE. V lost 1 base and J 1 base, leaving 8 bases between the germline ends. The CDR3 region has the DNA TGTGCCAGCAGCTTGATACGCAGGAACACTGAAGCTTTCTTT. Translation: CASSLIRRNTEAFF.

This clonotype has a handful of counts. The genes are TRBV28 and TRBJ2-7, with D perhaps matching TRBD1 or TRBD2 (5 bases each). V lost 3 bases and J lost 6, with 24 bases in between. Germline V gives CDR1 MDHEN, CDR2 SYDVKM. The CDR3 spans 17 residues. The chain's CDR3 is CASSLGRKSGYASEQYF. CDR3 coding DNA: TGTGCCAGCAGTTTGGGACGGAAGAGTGGGTATGCGAGCGAGCAGTACTTC.

The chain joins TRBV20-1 to TRBJ2-3; D gene uncertain. Per the germline V gene, CDR1 is DFQATT and CDR2 is SNEGSKA (reference sequence). V dropped 2 bases and J dropped 1 base, with 7 bases sitting between them. This CDR3 has 13 amino acids. CDR3 region: CSARLIGTDTQYF. In DNA form, the CDR3 reads TGCAGTGCTAGACTGATCGGCACAGATACGCAGTATTTT.

The J gene is TRBJ2-1, the V gene TRBV3-1; tentatively, D is TRBD2 (6 bases). The length of the CDR3 is 16 residues. In germline, CDR1 is LGHDT, CDR2 YNNKEL (reference sequence). Trimming took off 1 base at V and 6 bases at J, with 16 bases between the two ends. The CDR3 sequence: CASSQVPLLALNEQFF. The CDR3 nucleotides read TGTGCCAGCAGCCAAGTGCCCCTACTAGCCCTCAATGAGCAGTTCTTC.

This clonotype was found a few times. The chain links TRBV20-1 to TRBJ2-4; D is unresolved. Trimming removed 3 bases from V and 1 base from J, with 7 bases in between. CDR1 and CDR2 from the germline V gene are DFQATT and SNEGSKA (reference sequence). CDR3 length: 13 residues. CDR3 nucleotide sequence: TGCAGTGCTAGCGGGCCTGCCAAAAACATTCAGTACTTC. Translation: CSASGPAKNIQYF.

V is TRBV4-1 and J is TRBJ2-6; no definite D call. The CDR3 is 15 residues long. Deletions cut 1 base from V and 4 bases from J, with 8 bases between. The germline V gene encodes CDR1 MGHRA and CDR2 YSYEKL. In DNA, the CDR3 is TGCGCCAGCAGCCAAGCTCGGATGGGGGCCAACGTCCTGACTTTC. This translates into CASSQARMGANVLTF.

This chain links TRBV7-6 with TRBJ2-2; 13 bases are a match to TRBD2. V lost 5 bases and J lost 6; bases outside the gene matches: 6. This CDR3 region has 16 residues. Germline CDR1 is SGHVS and CDR2 is FNYEAQ. This chain's CDR3 is CASSLTSGRAPGELFF. CDR3 nucleotides: TGTGCCAGCAGCCTTACTAGCGGGAGGGCCCCCGGGGAGCTGTTTTTT.

This chain uses TRBV25-1 with TRBJ2-7; 12 bases fit TRBD2. Germline V gene sequence: CDR1 MGHDK, CDR2 SYGVNS. V lost 5 bases and J lost 3; bases outside the gene matches: 2. The CDR3 is made up of 14 amino acids. CDR3 nucleotide sequence: TGTGCCAGCAGTCTAGCGGGAGGGTACTACGAGCAGTACTTC. Translation: CASSLAGGYYEQYF.